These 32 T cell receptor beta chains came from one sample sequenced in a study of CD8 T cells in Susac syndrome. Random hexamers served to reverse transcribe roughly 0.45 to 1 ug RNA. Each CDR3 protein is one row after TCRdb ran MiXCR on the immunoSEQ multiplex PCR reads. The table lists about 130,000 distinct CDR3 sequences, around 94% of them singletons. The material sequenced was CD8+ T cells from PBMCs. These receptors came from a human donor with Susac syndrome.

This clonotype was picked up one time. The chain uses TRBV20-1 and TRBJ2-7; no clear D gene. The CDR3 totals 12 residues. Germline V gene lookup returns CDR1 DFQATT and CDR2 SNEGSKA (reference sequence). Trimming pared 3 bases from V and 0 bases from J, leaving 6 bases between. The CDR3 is CSASSPSYEQYF. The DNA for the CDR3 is TGCAGTGCTAGCTCACCCTCCTACGAGCAGTACTTC.

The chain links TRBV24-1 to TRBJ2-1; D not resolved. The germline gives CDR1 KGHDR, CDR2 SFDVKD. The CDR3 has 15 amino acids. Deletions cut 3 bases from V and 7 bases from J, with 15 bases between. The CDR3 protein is CATSDASLGWNEQFF. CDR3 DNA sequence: TGTGCCACCAGTGATGCCTCATTGGGGTGGAATGAGCAGTTCTTC.

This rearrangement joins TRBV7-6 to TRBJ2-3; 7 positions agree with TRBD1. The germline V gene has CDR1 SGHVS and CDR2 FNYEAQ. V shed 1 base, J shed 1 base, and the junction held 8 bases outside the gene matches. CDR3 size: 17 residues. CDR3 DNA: TGTGCCAGCAGCTTAGAGACAGGGAATAGAGGCACAGATACGCAGTATTTT. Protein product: CASSLETGNRGTDTQYF.

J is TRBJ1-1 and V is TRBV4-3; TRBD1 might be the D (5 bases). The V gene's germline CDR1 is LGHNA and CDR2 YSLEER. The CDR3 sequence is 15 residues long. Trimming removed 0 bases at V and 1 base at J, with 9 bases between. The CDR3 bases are TGCGCCAGCAGCCAAGATAGGGGTTGGAACACTGAAGCTTTCTTT. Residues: CASSQDRGWNTEAFF.

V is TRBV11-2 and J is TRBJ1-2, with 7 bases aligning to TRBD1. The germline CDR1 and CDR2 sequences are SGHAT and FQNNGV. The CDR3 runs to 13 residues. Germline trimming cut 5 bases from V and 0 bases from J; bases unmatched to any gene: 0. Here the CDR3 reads CASSQGANYGYTF. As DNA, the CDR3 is TGTGCCAGCAGCCAGGGGGCTAACTATGGCTACACCTTC.

The CDR3 nucleotides are TGCGCCAGCAGCCAAGGAATAGGGGGCCTCACCGGGGAGCTGTTTTTT. It encodes CASSQGIGGLTGELFF. The gene calls are TRBV4-3 and TRBJ2-2; 7 positions agree with TRBD1. The germline CDR1 and CDR2 sequences are LGHNA and YSLEER. The CDR3 has 16 residues. The trim removed 1 base at V and 4 bases at J, leaving 6 bases unmatched.

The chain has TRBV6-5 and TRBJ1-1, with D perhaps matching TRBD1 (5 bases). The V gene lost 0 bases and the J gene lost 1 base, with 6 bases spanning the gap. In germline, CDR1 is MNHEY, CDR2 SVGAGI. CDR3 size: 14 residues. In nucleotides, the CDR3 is TGTGCCAGCAGTTACTCGGGGACGAACACTGAAGCTTTCTTT. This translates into CASSYSGTNTEAFF.

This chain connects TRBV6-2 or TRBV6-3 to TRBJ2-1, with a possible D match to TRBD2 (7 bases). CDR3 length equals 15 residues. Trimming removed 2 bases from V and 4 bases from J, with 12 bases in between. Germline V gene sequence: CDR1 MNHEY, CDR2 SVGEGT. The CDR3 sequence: CASSYEGGGYNEQFF. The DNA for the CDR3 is TGTGCCAGCAGTTACGAGGGGGGGGGTTACAATGAGCAGTTCTTC.

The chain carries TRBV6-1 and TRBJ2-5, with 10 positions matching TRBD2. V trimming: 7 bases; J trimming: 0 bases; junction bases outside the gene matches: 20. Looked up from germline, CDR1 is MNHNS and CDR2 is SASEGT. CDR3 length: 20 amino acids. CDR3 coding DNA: TGTGCCAGCACCTCTCTAGCGGGAGAAAGCCCTGTGCCGTACCAAGAGACCCAGTACTTC. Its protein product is CASTSLAGESPVPYQETQYF.

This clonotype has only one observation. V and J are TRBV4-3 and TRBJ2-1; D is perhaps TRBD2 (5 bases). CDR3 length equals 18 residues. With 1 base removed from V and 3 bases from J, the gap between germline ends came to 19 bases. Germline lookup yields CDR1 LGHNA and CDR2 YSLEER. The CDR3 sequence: CASSQVGSSAGYYNEQFF. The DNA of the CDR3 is TGCGCCAGCAGCCAAGTGGGGTCATCGGCGGGTTACTACAATGAGCAGTTCTTC.

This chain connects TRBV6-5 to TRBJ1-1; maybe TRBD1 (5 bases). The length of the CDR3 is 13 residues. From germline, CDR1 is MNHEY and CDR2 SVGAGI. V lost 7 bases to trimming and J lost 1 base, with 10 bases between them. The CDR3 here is CASNSRENTEAFF. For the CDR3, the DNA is TGTGCCAGCAACAGCAGGGAGAACACTGAAGCTTTCTTT.

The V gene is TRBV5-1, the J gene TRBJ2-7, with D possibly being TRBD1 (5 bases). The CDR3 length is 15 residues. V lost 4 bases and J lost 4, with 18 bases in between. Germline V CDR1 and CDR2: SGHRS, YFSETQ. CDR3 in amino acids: CASSNRQMSPYEQYF. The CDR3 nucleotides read TGCGCCAGCAGCAACCGACAGATGTCCCCGTACGAGCAGTACTTC.

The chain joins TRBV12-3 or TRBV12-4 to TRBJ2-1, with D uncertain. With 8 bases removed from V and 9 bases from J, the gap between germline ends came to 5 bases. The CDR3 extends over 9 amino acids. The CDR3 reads CASGREQFF. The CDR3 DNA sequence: TGTGCCAGCGGCCGTGAGCAGTTCTTC.

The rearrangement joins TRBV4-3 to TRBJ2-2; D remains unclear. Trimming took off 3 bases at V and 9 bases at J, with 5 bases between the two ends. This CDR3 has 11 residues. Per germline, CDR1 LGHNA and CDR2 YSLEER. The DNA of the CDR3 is TGCGCCAGCAGCCATGGAAGGGAGCTGTTTTTT. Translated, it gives CASSHGRELFF.

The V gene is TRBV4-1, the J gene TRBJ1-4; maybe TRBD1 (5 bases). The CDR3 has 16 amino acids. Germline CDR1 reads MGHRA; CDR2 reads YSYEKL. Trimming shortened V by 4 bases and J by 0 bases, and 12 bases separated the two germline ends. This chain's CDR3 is CASSPEQDPTNEKLFF. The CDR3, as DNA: TGCGCCAGCAGCCCCGAACAGGACCCAACTAATGAAAAACTGTTTTTT.

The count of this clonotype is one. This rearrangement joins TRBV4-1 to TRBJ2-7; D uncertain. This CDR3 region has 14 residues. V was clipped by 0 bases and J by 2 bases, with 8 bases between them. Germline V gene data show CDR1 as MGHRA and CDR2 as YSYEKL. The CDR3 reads CASSQELTPYEQYF. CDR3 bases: TGCGCCAGCAGCCAAGAACTAACTCCCTACGAGCAGTACTTC.

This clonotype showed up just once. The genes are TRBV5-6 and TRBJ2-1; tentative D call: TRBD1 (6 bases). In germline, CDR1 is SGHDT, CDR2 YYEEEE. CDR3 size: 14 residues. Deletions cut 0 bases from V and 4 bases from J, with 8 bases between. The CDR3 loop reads CASSLGDTYNEQFF. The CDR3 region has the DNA TGTGCCAGCAGCTTGGGGGACACGTACAATGAGCAGTTCTTC.

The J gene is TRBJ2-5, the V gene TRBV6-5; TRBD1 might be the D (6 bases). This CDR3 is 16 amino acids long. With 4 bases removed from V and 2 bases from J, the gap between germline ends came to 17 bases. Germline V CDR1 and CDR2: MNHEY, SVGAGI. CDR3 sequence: CASSFDAGQLQETQYF. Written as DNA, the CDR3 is TGTGCCAGCAGTTTTGACGCCGGACAGCTACAAGAGACCCAGTACTTC.

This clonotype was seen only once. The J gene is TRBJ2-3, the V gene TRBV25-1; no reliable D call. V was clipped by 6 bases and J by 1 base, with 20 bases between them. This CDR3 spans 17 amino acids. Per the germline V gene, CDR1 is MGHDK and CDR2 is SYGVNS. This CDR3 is CASSQSSAGIGTDTQYF. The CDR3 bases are TGTGCCAGCAGCCAGTCGTCAGCAGGAATAGGCACAGATACGCAGTATTTT.

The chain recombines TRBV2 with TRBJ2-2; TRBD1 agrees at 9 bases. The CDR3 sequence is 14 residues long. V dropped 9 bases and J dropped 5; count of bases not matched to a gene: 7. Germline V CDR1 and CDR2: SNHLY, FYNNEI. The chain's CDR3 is CARQQGARTGELFF. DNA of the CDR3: TGTGCCAGACAACAGGGGGCGAGGACCGGGGAGCTGTTTTTT.

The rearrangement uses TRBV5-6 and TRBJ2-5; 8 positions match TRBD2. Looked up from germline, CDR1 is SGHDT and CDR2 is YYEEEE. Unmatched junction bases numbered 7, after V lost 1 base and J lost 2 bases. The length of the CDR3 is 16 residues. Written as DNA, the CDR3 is TGTGCCAGCAGCTTGCTCGACGGGGGGGTTCAAGAGACCCAGTACTTC. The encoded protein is CASSLLDGGVQETQYF.

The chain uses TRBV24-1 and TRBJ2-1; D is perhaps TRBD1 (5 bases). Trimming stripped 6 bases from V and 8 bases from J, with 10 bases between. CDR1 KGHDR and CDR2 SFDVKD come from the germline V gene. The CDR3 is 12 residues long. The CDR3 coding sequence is TGTGCCACCAGTTCTGGGGCTTATGAGCAGTTCTTC. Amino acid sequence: CATSSGAYEQFF.

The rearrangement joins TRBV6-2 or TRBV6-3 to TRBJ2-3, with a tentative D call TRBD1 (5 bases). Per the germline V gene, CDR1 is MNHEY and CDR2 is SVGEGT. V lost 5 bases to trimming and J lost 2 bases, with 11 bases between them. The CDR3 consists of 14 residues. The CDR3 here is CASSRQLDTDTQYF. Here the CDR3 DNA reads TGTGCCAGCAGTCGACAGCTAGACACAGATACGCAGTATTTT.

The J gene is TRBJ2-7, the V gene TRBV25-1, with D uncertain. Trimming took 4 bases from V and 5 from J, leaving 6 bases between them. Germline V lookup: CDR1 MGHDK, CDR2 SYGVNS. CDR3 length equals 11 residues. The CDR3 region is CASSAGNEQYF. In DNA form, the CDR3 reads TGTGCCAGCAGTGCTGGGAACGAGCAGTACTTC.

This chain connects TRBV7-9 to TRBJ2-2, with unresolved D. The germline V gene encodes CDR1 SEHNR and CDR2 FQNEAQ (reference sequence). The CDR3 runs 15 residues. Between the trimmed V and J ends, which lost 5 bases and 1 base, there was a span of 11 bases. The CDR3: CASSPPELNTGELFF. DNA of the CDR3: TGTGCCAGCAGCCCCCCAGAACTGAACACCGGGGAGCTGTTTTTT.

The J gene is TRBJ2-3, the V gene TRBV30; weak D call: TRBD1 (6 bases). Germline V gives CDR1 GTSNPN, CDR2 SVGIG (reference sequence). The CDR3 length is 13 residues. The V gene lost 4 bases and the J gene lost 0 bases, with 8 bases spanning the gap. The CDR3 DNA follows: TGTGCCTGGACCGGACAGAGCACAGATACGCAGTATTTT. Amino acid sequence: CAWTGQSTDTQYF.

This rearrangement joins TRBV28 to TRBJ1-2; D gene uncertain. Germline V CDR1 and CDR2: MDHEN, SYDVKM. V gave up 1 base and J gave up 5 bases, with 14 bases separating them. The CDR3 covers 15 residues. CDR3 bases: TGTGCCAGCAGTTTATCTTACGCGAACCTATATGGCTACACCTTC. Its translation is CASSLSYANLYGYTF.

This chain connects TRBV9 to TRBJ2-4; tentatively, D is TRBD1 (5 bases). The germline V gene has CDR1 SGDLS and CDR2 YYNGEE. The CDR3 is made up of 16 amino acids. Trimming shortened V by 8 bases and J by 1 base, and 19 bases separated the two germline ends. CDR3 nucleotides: TGTGCCAGTAGCCCCGTAGGGGTGGGGGCCAAAAACATTCAGTACTTC. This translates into CASSPVGVGAKNIQYF.

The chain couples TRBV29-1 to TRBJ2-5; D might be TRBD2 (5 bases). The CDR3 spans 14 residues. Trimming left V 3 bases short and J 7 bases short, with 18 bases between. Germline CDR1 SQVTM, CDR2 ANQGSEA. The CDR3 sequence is CSVDPHEGWATQYF. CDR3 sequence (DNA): TGCAGCGTTGACCCTCACGAGGGCTGGGCGACCCAGTACTTC.

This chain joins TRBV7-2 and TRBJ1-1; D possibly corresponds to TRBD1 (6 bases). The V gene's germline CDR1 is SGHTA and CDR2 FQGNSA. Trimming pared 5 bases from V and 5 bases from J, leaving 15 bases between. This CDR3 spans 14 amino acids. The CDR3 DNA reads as TGTGCCAGCAGCCCTACGGGGGGGCTGACTGAAGCTTTCTTT. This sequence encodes CASSPTGGLTEAFF.

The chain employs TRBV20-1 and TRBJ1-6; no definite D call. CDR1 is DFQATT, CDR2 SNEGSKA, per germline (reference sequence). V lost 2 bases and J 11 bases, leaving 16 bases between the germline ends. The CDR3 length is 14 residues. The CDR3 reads CSARPTDYLPPLHF. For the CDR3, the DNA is TGCAGTGCTAGACCCACGGACTACCTCCCACCCCTCCACTTT.

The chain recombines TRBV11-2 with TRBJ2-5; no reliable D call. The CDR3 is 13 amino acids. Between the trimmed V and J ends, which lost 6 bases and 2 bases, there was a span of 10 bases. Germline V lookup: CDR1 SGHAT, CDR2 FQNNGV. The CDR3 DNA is TGTGCCAGCAGATTCCCAGAGCAAGAGACCCAGTACTTC. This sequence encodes CASRFPEQETQYF.